This TCR beta chain was captured in a study of shared clonotypes between healthy human individuals. Selected positively for CCR7 and CD45RO-negative, naive CD8 cells excluded terminally differentiated effector memory CD45RA+ cells. The assay was immunoSEQ multiplex PCR, and TCRdb's table has in-frame clones only and misses some. Of about 2,200,000 clones in the sample, more than 85% are singletons; the top ten hold around 1.7%. Study results and caveats: Despite large depth, sorted-subset datasets appeared incompletely sequenced. Relative to clonotypes present in all four donors, those not shared had lower generation probabilities.

As concerns this clone: What it binds is not known. The sample carries other DNA sequences with the same CDR3.

Germline V CDR1 and CDR2: SGHDN, FVKESK. V was shortened by 1 base and J by 2 bases, with 3 bases between the two germline ends. This CDR3 region has 12 residues. The gene calls are TRBV14 and TRBJ2-7, with D unclear. The sequence came from a man in his late teens or twenties in good health. Some clones in this sample may be carry-over from other donors' samples. Sequencing used naive CD8+ T cells from PBMCs. This chain's CDR3 is CASSQVPYEQYF. The CDR3 nucleotides read TGTGCCAGCAGCCAAGTCCCCTACGAGCAGTACTTC. Looking up the rest from reference TRBV14 and TRBJ2-7 gives the full variable domain: EAGVTQFPSHSVIEKGQTVTLRCDPISGHDNLYWYRRVMGKEIKFLLHFVKESKQDESGMPNNRFLAERTGGTYSTLKVQPAELEDSGVYFCASSQVPYEQYFGPGTRLTVT.